This T cell receptor (beta chain) was captured in a study of cytomegalovirus exposure and HLA in healthy donors. Study-wide findings and caveats: TCR sequences were mostly rare, though some public TCRs occurred in many donors. A previous analysis found most TCR beta V segments productive roughly 87% or roughly 30% of the time. The authors enumerated over 150 TCR beta chains as linked to cytomegalovirus. Later work showed greater clonal expansion in HLA-associated TCR beta chains than in equally common others.

This PCR relied on a set of 60 Vbeta primers and 13 Jbeta primers. Profiling relied on immunoSEQ multiplex PCR, and the TCRdb table lists in-frame clones only, not all of them. Of 150,000 to 200,000 clones in the sample, about four fifths were seen once. The CDR3 runs to 12 residues. The V gene's germline CDR1 is SGHKS and CDR2 YYEKEE (reference sequence). Deletions cut 1 base from V and 8 bases from J, with 7 bases between. As regards this clone: Its antigen is still unknown.

The J gene is TRBJ2-1, the V gene TRBV5-5, with D unresolved. The sequence was obtained from a woman aged 45-59 years in good health and CMV-seronegative. Sequenced material: PBMCs. The CDR3 spells CASSLLLDEQFF. CDR3 DNA: TGTGCCAGCAGCTTGTTATTAGATGAGCAGTTCTTC.